Sequencing of this T cell receptor beta chain was carried out in a study of T cells in Graves' hyperthyroidism and ophthalmopathy. Investigators excluded patients with uncontrolled infection, other autoimmune disease, pregnancy or lactation. The PBMCs studied were ones that came from about 10 ml fresh peripheral blood. This clonotype was seen repeatedly, ten times or more. Authors of the study amplified TCR beta CDR3 regions from RNA transcripts. TCR CDR3 underwent first-round RT-PCR with the HTBI primer set. TCRdb reanalysed the multiplex PCR reads using MiXCR and keeps one entry per CDR3 protein. The sample consists of 600,000 or so distinct CDR3 sequences, around 14% of them appearing once. There are 16 residues in the CDR3. The germline V gene has CDR1 MNHEY and CDR2 SVGEGT. V shed 2 bases and J shed 6 bases, with 20 bases lying between them.

The rearrangement joins TRBV6-2 or TRBV6-3 to TRBJ2-7; D might be TRBD1 or TRBD2, each matching 6 bases. What was sequenced was blood. The TCR sequence derives from a woman aged 18-29 years with Graves' ophthalmopathy. The CDR3 DNA is TGTGCCAGCAGTTACCCCAGTACGGGGGCCTCTATCGAGCAGTACTTC. Its protein is CASSYPSTGASIEQYF.